The present T cell receptor (beta chain) was sequenced within a study of cytomegalovirus exposure and HLA in healthy donors. Researchers ran the PCR with 60 Vbeta and 13 Jbeta primers. Clones were read by immunoSEQ multiplex PCR, and TCRdb kept only the in-frame ones, dropping some. Of 200,000 to 300,000 clones listed, approximately 85% are singletons. With respect to this clone: Its matching antigen is unknown.

Broader study findings: Fewer N-insertions (relative to the 666-donor mean) were reportedly seen in an Asian-associated ancestry cluster in a later analysis. Only CMV serostatus was available as immune exposure information. About 87% or about 30% of the time was how often most TCR beta V segments were productive, according to an earlier analysis.

CDR1 is ENHRY, CDR2 SYGVKD, per germline. This CDR3 spans 11 amino acids. V was clipped by 6 bases and J by 6 bases, with 6 bases between them. The sequenced sample was PBMCs. The rearrangement uses TRBV10-3 and TRBJ2-1; D not certain. The origin of this receptor is a woman aged 35 to 49 in good health and CMV-seropositive. The CDR3 here is CAISLSNEQFF. CDR3 DNA: TGTGCCATCAGCCTTTCCAATGAGCAGTTCTTC.